The 15 T cell receptor beta chains below were found in one sample sequenced in a study of OX40 agonist ivuxolimab in advanced cancers. Measured with immunoSEQ multiplex PCR; TCRdb has only the in-frame clones, and not every one. The top ten clones hold roughly 2.7% of a sample with tens of thousands of clones, 84% of them seen once. The input for sequencing was CD4+ or CD8+ T cells sorted from blood, taken in a trial of the OX40 agonist ivuxolimab. The receptor source for this set is an adult with an advanced solid tumor such as melanoma, head and neck, liver or kidney cancer.

This clone was found once. CDR3 protein: CASSLPGPTDTQYF. The CDR3 DNA follows: TGCGCCAGCAGCTTGCCAGGGCCCACAGATACGCAGTATTTT. The rearrangement joins TRBV5-1 to TRBJ2-3; D might be TRBD1 (5 bases). V was pared by 1 base and J by 2 bases, with 8 bases between. The CDR3 runs to 14 residues. Germline values: CDR1 SGHRS, CDR2 YFSETQ.

The rearrangement joins TRBV11-2 to TRBJ2-1; 15 bases are shared with TRBD2. The CDR3 is made up of 18 amino acids. Per germline, CDR1 SGHAT and CDR2 FQNNGV. Losses at the gene ends were 5 bases for V and 7 bases for J; bases not matched to a gene: 12. In DNA form, the CDR3 reads TGTGCCAGCAGCCAGGGACTAGCGGGGGGCCCAAGAGTGAATGAGCAGTTCTTC. It specifies CASSQGLAGGPRVNEQFF.

The gene calls are TRBV7-2 and TRBJ1-2; TRBD1 matches at 7 bases. J gave up 7 bases and V 5 bases, and 13 bases lay outside the gene matches. Germline loops: CDR1 SGHTA, CDR2 FQGNSA. This CDR3 comprises 15 residues. DNA for the CDR3: TGTGCCAGCAGCACCCCGGCGGTAGGGGGCTTTGGCTACACCTTC. It is translated as CASSTPAVGGFGYTF.

The J gene is TRBJ1-5, the V gene TRBV7-2; D not certain. CDR1 is SGHTA and CDR2 is FQGNSA in the germline V gene. V gave up 4 bases and J gave up 3 bases, with 13 bases separating them. This CDR3 has 15 amino acids. This CDR3 reads CASSSRTGINQPQHF. In nucleotides, the CDR3 is TGTGCCAGCAGCTCGAGGACGGGAATCAATCAGCCCCAGCATTTT.

The chain couples TRBV19 to TRBJ2-1; 7 bases fit TRBD1. The germline V gene has CDR1 LNHDA and CDR2 SQIVND (reference sequence). CDR3 length: 14 residues. V was pared by 5 bases and J by 5 bases, with 6 bases of the junction left unmatched. The CDR3 region is CASSVPGQNNEQFF. For the CDR3, the DNA is TGTGCCAGTAGTGTCCCGGGACAGAACAATGAGCAGTTCTTC.

This clone was seen a few times. V usage is TRBV11-2 and J usage is TRBJ2-3; TRBD1 agrees at 8 bases. The CDR3 sequence is 15 residues long. Germline loops: CDR1 SGHAT, CDR2 FQNNGV. V lost 1 base, J lost 4 bases, and 4 bases stayed unmatched. Here the CDR3 reads CASSLADRVADTQYF. The CDR3 DNA is TGTGCCAGCAGCTTAGCGGACAGGGTCGCAGATACGCAGTATTTT.

The J gene is TRBJ2-2, the V gene TRBV6-5; tentative D call: TRBD1 (6 bases). Germline CDR1 reads MNHEY; CDR2 reads SVGAGI. The germline V and J ends were trimmed by 10 bases and 5 bases, with 14 bases remaining between them. The CDR3 contains 13 residues. In nucleotides, the CDR3 is TGTGCCACAAGGGGCAGGGGTACCGGGGAGCTGTTTTTT. Its protein product is CATRGRGTGELFF.

In this sample, this clone turned up a few times. The CDR3 bases are TGTGCCAGTCTGAGGTCTAGCGGGGGGGCCAATGAGCAGTTCTTC. It is translated as CASLRSSGGANEQFF. The chain combines TRBV28 with TRBJ2-1, with 12 bases lining up with TRBD2. Trimming cost V 9 bases and J 6 bases; bases outside gene matches: 9. The CDR3 sequence is 15 residues long. Germline V gene sequence: CDR1 MDHEN, CDR2 SYDVKM.

This chain uses TRBV30 with TRBJ1-2; 9 bases map to TRBD1. CDR3 length: 14 amino acids. Looked up from germline, CDR1 is GTSNPN and CDR2 is SVGIG (reference sequence). The trim removed 2 bases at V and 6 bases at J, leaving 7 bases unmatched. The CDR3, as DNA: TGTGCCTGGAGTCTCACAGGGGGCGCTGATGGCTACACCTTC. Amino acids: CAWSLTGGADGYTF.

The chain is built from TRBV6-5 and TRBJ2-5; TRBD2 aligns across 7 bases. The germline CDR1 and CDR2 sequences are MNHEY and SVGAGI. The CDR3 loop spans 13 amino acids. With V trimmed by 7 bases and J by 4 bases, 6 bases remained unmatched. The CDR3 DNA is TGTGCCAGCACCCCCTCGGGGGGAGAGACCCAGTACTTC. Encoded protein: CASTPSGGETQYF.

This rearrangement joins TRBV28 to TRBJ1-2; maybe TRBD1 (6 bases). The CDR3 runs 12 residues. Trimming pared 5 bases from V and 7 bases from J, leaving 11 bases between. CDR1 and CDR2 (germline): MDHEN, SYDVKM. The CDR3 nucleotides read TGTGCCAGCAGTACCCGGGACATTGGCTACACCTTC. Translating it yields CASSTRDIGYTF.

V gene TRBV2 combines with J gene TRBJ1-1; D gene ambiguous. The germline CDR1 and CDR2 sequences are SNHLY and FYNNEI. The CDR3 covers 11 residues. Deletions cut 4 bases from V and 4 bases from J, with 4 bases between. CDR3 residues: CASSVGTEAFF. For the CDR3, the DNA is TGTGCCAGCAGTGTCGGCACTGAAGCTTTCTTT.

This rearrangement joins TRBV7-9 to TRBJ2-3, with D perhaps matching TRBD1 (5 bases). The CDR3 sequence is 15 residues long. Germline values: CDR1 SEHNR, CDR2 FQNEAQ (reference sequence). Deletions cut 2 bases from V and 2 bases from J, with 11 bases between. CDR3 residues: CASSLRGQDTDTQYF. For the CDR3, the DNA is TGTGCCAGCAGCTTAAGGGGCCAGGACACAGATACGCAGTATTTT.

The chain joins TRBV20-1 to TRBJ2-5; no clear D gene. The V gene's germline CDR1 is DFQATT and CDR2 SNEGSKA (reference sequence). CDR3 length: 11 residues. CDR3 DNA sequence: TGCAGCTGGACGCAGCAAGAGACCCAGTACTTC. Translating it yields CSWTQQETQYF.

This clone appeared once. This rearrangement joins TRBV7-9 to TRBJ1-5, with D perhaps matching TRBD1 (6 bases). Germline V gene data show CDR1 as SEHNR and CDR2 as FQNEAQ (reference sequence). V shed 1 base and J shed 1 base, with 8 bases lying between them. The CDR3 runs to 15 residues. CDR3: CASSLGQVSNQPQHF. CDR3 coding DNA: TGTGCCAGCAGCTTAGGACAGGTCAGCAATCAGCCCCAGCATTTT.